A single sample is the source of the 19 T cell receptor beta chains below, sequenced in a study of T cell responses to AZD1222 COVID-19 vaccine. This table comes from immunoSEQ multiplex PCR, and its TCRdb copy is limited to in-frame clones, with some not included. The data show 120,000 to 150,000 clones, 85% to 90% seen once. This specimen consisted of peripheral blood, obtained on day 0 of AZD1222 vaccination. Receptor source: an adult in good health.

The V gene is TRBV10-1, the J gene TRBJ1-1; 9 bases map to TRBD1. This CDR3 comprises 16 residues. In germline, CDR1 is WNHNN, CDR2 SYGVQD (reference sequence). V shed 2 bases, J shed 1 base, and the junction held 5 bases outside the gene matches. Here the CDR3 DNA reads TGCGCCAGCAGTGAGGGATACAGGGGGCAGAACACTGAAGCTTTCTTT. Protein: CASSEGYRGQNTEAFF.

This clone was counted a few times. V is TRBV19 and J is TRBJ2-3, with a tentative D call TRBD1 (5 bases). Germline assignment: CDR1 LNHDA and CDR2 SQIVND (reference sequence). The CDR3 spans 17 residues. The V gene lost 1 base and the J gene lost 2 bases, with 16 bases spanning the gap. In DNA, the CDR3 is TGTGCCAGTAGTATAGGATTGGCAGGGCGACACACAGATACGCAGTATTTT. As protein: CASSIGLAGRHTDTQYF.

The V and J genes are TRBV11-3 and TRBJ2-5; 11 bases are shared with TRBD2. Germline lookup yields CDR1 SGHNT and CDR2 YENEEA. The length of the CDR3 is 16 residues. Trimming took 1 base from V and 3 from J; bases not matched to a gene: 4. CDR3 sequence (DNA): TGTGCCAGCAGCTTAGTCCTAGCGGGAGGTGAAGAGACCCAGTACTTC. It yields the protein CASSLVLAGGEETQYF.

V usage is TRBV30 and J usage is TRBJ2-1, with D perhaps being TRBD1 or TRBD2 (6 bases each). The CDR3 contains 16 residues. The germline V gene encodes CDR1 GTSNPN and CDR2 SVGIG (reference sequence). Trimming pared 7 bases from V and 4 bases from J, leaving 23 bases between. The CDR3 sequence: CASKSLGGAGYNEQFF. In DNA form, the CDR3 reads TGTGCCTCTAAAAGCCTGGGGGGCGCGGGGTACAATGAGCAGTTCTTC. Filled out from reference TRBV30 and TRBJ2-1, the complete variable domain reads SQTIHQWPATLVQPVGSPLSLECTVEGTSNPNLYWYRQAAGRGLQLLFYSVGIGQISSEVPQNLSASRPQDRQFILSSKKLLLSDSGFYLCASKSLGGAGYNEQFFGPGTRLTVL.

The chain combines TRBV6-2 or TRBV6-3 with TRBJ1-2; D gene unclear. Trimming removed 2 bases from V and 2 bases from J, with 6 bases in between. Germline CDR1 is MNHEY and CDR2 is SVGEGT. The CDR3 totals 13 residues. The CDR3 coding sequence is TGTGCCAGCAGTTACATTAAAAACTATGGCTACACCTTC. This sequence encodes CASSYIKNYGYTF.

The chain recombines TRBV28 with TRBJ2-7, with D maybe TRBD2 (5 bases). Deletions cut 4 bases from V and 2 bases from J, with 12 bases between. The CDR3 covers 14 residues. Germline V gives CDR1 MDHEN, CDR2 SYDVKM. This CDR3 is CASSSPTGTYEQYF. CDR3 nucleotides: TGTGCCAGCAGTTCCCCGACGGGGACCTACGAGCAGTACTTC.

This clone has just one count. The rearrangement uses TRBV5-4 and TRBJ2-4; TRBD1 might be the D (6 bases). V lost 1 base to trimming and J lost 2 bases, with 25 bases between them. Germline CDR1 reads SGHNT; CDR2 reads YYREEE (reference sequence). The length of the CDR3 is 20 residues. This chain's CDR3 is CASSLNSLGWGRVPKNIQYF. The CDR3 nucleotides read TGTGCCAGCAGCTTGAATAGTCTGGGTTGGGGGCGGGTTCCCAAAAACATTCAGTACTTC.

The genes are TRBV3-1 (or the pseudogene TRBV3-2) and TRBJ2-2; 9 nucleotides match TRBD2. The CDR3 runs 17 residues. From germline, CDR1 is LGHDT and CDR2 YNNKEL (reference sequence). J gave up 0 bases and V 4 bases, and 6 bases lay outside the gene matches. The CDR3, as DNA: TGTGCCAGCAGCCCCCCGACTAGCGGCTCGAACACCGGGGAGCTGTTTTTT. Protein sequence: CASSPPTSGSNTGELFF.

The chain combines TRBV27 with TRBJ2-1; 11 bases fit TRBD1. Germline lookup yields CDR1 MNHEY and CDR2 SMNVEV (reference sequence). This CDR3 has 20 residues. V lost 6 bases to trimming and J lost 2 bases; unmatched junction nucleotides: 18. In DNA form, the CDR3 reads TGTGCCAGCAGCAAATTCACCGGGACAGGGGGTACTGCCGCCTACAATGAGCAGTTCTTC. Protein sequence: CASSKFTGTGGTAAYNEQFF.

The CDR3 is CASSPMSDSPLHF. The CDR3 DNA reads as TGTGCCAGCTCACCGATGAGTGATTCACCCCTCCACTTT. The chain is built from TRBV18 and TRBJ1-6; the D is unclear. CDR3 length: 13 residues. V gave up 3 bases and J gave up 8 bases, with 8 bases separating them. The V gene's germline CDR1 is KGHSH and CDR2 LQKENI. Using reference TRBV18 and TRBJ1-6 for the parts outside the CDR3, the full variable domain is NAGVMQNPRHLVRRRGQEARLRCSPMKGHSHVYWYRQLPEEGLKFMVYLQKENIIDESGMPKERFSAEFPKEGPSILRIQQVVRGDSAAYFCASSPMSDSPLHFGNGTRLTVT.

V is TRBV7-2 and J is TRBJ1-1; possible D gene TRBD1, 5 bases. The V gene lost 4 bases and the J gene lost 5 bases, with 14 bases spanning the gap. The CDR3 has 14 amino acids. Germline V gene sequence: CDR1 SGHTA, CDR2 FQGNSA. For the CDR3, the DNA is TGTGCCAGCAGCTCGGGTGGGGCGCGTACTGAAGCTTTCTTT. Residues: CASSSGGARTEAFF.

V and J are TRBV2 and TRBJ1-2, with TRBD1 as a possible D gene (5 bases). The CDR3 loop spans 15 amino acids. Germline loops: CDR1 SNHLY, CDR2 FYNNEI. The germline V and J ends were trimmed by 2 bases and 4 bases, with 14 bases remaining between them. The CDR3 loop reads CASSETGVGIYGYTF. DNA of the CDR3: TGTGCCAGCAGTGAAACGGGGGTAGGGATCTATGGCTACACCTTC.

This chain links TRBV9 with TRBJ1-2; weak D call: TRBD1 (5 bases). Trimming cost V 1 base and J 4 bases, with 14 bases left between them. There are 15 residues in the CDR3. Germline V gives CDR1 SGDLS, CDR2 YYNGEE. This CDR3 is CASSVRGHPLYGYTF. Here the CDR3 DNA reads TGTGCCAGCAGCGTACGGGGCCACCCCCTCTATGGCTACACCTTC. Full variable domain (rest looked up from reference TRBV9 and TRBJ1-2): DSGVTQTPKHLITATGQRVTLRCSPRSGDLSVYWYQQSLDQGLQFLIQYYNGEERAKGNILERFSAQQFPDLHSELNLSSLELGDSALYFCASSVRGHPLYGYTFGSGTRLTVV.

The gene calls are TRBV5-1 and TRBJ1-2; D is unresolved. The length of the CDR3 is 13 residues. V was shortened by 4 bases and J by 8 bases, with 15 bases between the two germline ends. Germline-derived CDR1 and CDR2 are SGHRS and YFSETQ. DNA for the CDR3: TGCGCCAGCAGCGTAGAAATCTTTGGGGGCTACACCTTC. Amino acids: CASSVEIFGGYTF.

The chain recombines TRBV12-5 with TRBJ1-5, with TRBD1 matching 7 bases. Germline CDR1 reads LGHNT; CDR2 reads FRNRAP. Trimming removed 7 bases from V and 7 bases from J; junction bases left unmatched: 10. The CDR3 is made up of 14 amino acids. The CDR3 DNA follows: TGTGCTAGTGAGCCAGGGGGATCGTACCAGCCCCAGCATTTT. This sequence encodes CASEPGGSYQPQHF.

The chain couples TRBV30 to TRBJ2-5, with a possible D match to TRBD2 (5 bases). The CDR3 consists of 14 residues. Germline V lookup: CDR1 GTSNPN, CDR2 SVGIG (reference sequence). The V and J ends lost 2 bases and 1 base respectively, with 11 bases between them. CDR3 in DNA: TGTGCCTGGAGTCAACTTAGCGTCCAAGAGACCCAGTACTTC. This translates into CAWSQLSVQETQYF.

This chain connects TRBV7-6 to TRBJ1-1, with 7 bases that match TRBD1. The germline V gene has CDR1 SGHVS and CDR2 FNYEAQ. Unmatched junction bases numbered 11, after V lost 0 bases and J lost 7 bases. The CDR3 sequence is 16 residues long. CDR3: CASSLAGVMRDSEAFF. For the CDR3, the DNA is TGTGCCAGCAGCTTAGCAGGGGTAATGCGGGACAGTGAAGCTTTCTTT.

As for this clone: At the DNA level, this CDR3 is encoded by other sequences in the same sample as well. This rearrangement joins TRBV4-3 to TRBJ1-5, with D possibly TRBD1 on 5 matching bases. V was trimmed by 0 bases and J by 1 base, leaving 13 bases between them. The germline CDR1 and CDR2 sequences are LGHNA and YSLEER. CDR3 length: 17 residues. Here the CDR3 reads CASSQDLAGLSNQPQHF. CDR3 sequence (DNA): TGCGCCAGCAGCCAAGATCTGGCAGGGCTGAGCAATCAGCCCCAGCATTTT.

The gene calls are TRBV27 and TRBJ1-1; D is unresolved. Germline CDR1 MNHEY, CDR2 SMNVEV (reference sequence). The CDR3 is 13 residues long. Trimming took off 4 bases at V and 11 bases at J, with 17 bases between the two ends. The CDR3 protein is CASSSSYAAGAFF. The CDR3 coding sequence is TGTGCCAGCAGTTCAAGCTATGCCGCGGGGGCTTTCTTT.